Sequencing of this TCR beta chain was carried out in a study of blood T cell repertoires in COVID-19. Overall study: Samples came from the United States, Italy and Spain, spanning acute and convalescent COVID-19. The analysed material was cDNA or gDNA that came from T cells, B-cell-depleted T cells, or PBMCs.

Researchers sorted participants into cohorts using their self-reported clinical history. Recovered status in Cohort 3 required two negative PCRs, clearance, or symptom resolution. Trimming at V came to 4 bases and at J to 8 bases, leaving 15 bases not matched to a gene. Germline CDR1 MNHNS, CDR2 SASEGT. The CDR3 has 16 residues. Assay: immunoSEQ multiplex PCR; the TCRdb copy retains only in-frame clones and omits some. The top ten clones hold 8% to 9.5% of a sample with some 490,000 clones, 75% to 90% of them seen once. The sample consisted of PBMCs or T cells enriched from blood (not recorded which). This sequence originates from a woman aged 55-70 years who had recovered from COVID-19. The chain recombines TRBV6-1 with TRBJ1-2, with 8 positions matching TRBD1. DNA for the CDR3: TGTGCCAGCAGTGGAATCGGGACAGGTGTGTTCCGGGGCTACACCTTC. Its translation: CASSGIGTGVFRGYTF.